Shown below are 21 T cell receptor beta chains from a single sample sequenced in a study of blood T cell repertoires in COVID-19. Only in-frame clones appear in the TCRdb table, and some are missing; sequencing was by immunoSEQ multiplex PCR. Found here are approximately 100,000 clones, 85% to 90% of them singletons; the top ten hold approximately 3.7%. What was sequenced was peripheral blood. These receptors originate from a human donor in a cohort sampled during active COVID-19.

The chain has TRBV5-6 and TRBJ1-6; possible D gene TRBD1, 6 bases. Germline V gives CDR1 SGHDT, CDR2 YYEEEE. The CDR3 is made up of 15 amino acids. The V gene lost 7 bases and the J gene lost 3 bases, with 14 bases spanning the gap. The CDR3 spells CASLIGGGYNSPLHF. CDR3 bases: TGTGCCAGCTTAATTGGGGGCGGCTATAATTCACCCCTCCACTTT.

V and J are TRBV4-2 and TRBJ1-3; no reliable D call. Germline CDR1 reads LGHNA; CDR2 reads YNFKEQ. The CDR3 length is 16 residues. V was cut by 1 base and J by 6 bases, with 16 bases left in between. CDR3 in DNA: TGTGCCAGCAGCCAAGCTCACAGAAGAATTGAAAACACCATATATTTT. Encoded protein: CASSQAHRRIENTIYF.

This clone was counted only a few times. The J gene is TRBJ1-1, the V gene TRBV7-9; D is unclear. The germline CDR1 and CDR2 sequences are SEHNR and FQNEAQ (reference sequence). CDR3 length: 13 residues. Trimming took off 2 bases at V and 1 base at J, with 5 bases between the two ends. This chain's CDR3 is CASSLSENTEAFF. The CDR3 nucleotides are TGTGCCAGCAGCTTATCAGAGAACACTGAAGCTTTCTTT.

This rearrangement joins TRBV19 to TRBJ2-7; D perhaps matches TRBD1 (5 bases). The CDR3 covers 15 residues. The V gene's germline CDR1 is LNHDA and CDR2 SQIVND (reference sequence). V lost 3 bases, J lost 5 bases, and 17 bases lay in between. Here the CDR3 reads CASSMVGRVNHEQYF. The CDR3 DNA reads as TGTGCCAGTAGTATGGTCGGCAGGGTGAACCACGAGCAGTACTTC. Based on the CDR3 plus reference TRBV19 and TRBJ2-7, the full variable domain is DGGITQSPKYLFRKEGQNVTLSCEQNLNHDAMYWYRQDPGQGLRLIYYSQIVNDFQKGDIAEGYSVSREKKESFPLTVTSAQKNPTAFYLCASSMVGRVNHEQYFGPGTRLTVT.

J is TRBJ1-2 and V is TRBV28; TRBD1 aligns across 8 bases. The junction had 7 bases not matched to a gene; V was cut back by 6 bases and J by 13 bases. This CDR3 region has 11 residues. In germline, CDR1 is MDHEN, CDR2 SYDVKM. DNA of the CDR3: TGTGCCAGCAGGGGGGACAGGCGGTTCACCTTC. This translates into CASRGDRRFTF.

This clone has a single count. CDR3 coding DNA: TGTGCCAGCAGCTGGCTAGGGACAGGGTCTAACTATGGCTACACCTTC. As protein: CASSWLGTGSNYGYTF. V usage is TRBV5-5 and J usage is TRBJ1-2; 9 nucleotides line up with TRBD1. Trimming at V came to 3 bases and at J to 0 bases, leaving 6 bases not matched to a gene. This CDR3 is built from 16 residues. CDR1 is SGHKS and CDR2 is YYEKEE in the germline V gene (reference sequence).

The chain joins TRBV7-3 to TRBJ1-2, with D possibly being TRBD1 (5 bases). Deletions cut 2 bases from V and 2 bases from J, with 18 bases between. The CDR3 extends over 17 amino acids. CDR1 and CDR2 (germline): SGHTA, FQGTGA. CDR3: CASSLGAGPTGNYGYTF. CDR3 sequence (DNA): TGTGCCAGCAGCTTAGGGGCAGGGCCCACCGGCAACTATGGCTACACCTTC.

The genes are TRBV4-3 and TRBJ1-2; 7 positions agree with TRBD1. CDR1 and CDR2 from the germline V gene are LGHNA and YSLEER. V lost 4 bases, J lost 4 bases, and 6 bases stayed unmatched. This CDR3 comprises 14 residues. CDR3 in amino acids: CASSPDRVPYGYTF. The CDR3 nucleotides read TGCGCCAGCAGCCCAGACAGGGTCCCCTATGGCTACACCTTC.

The rearrangement uses TRBV24-1 and TRBJ2-1; TRBD1 aligns across 7 bases. V shed 3 bases, J shed 4 bases, and the junction held 8 bases outside the gene matches. The CDR3 has 16 residues. Germline assignment: CDR1 KGHDR and CDR2 SFDVKD. CDR3 coding DNA: TGTGCCACCAGTGATCGGGACAGAGCGACGTACAATGAGCAGTTCTTC. It is translated as CATSDRDRATYNEQFF.

The chain carries TRBV18 and TRBJ1-4; 8 nucleotides line up with TRBD1. V dropped 2 bases and J dropped 8; count of bases not matched to a gene: 7. CDR3 size: 15 residues. Germline lookup yields CDR1 KGHSH and CDR2 LQKENI. CDR3 coding DNA: TGTGCCAGCTCACCAACGACAGGGGAAGGAGAAAAACTGTTTTTT. Its translation is CASSPTTGEGEKLFF.

This clone has just one count. The V call is TRBV5-6, the J call TRBJ2-3; the D is unclear. The V gene's germline CDR1 is SGHDT and CDR2 YYEEEE. The CDR3 runs to 12 residues. The ends were cut back, 4 bases at V and 4 bases at J, with 7 bases in the middle. The DNA for the CDR3 is TGTGCCAGCAGCCAGGCGTCAGATACGCAGTATTTT. Translation gives CASSQASDTQYF.

The chain employs TRBV6-6 and TRBJ2-7; a weak D match, TRBD2 (7 bases). Trimming removed 7 bases from V and 3 bases from J, with 16 bases in between. The CDR3 loop spans 14 amino acids. The V gene's germline CDR1 is MNHNY and CDR2 SVGAGI (reference sequence). The CDR3 bases are TGTGCCAGCATCAAACAGGGAGGGAGCTACGAGCAGTACTTC. This codes for CASIKQGGSYEQYF.

The chain recombines TRBV27 with TRBJ2-7; TRBD1 matches 9 bases. This CDR3 has 16 residues. Germline CDR1 is MNHEY and CDR2 is SMNVEV (reference sequence). V lost 2 bases and J lost 5; bases outside the gene matches: 10. For the CDR3, the DNA is TGTGCCAGCAGTTTAAGTTGGGGGGACAGGGCCCACGAGCAGTACTTC. This gives the protein CASSLSWGDRAHEQYF.

V and J are TRBV7-2 and TRBJ1-1, with 9 bases identical to TRBD1. The CDR3 extends over 15 amino acids. The ends lost 0 bases at V and 5 bases at J; junction bases unmatched: 4. Germline V gene data show CDR1 as SGHTA and CDR2 as FQGNSA. This CDR3 is CASSLAPTGGTEAFF. The DNA for the CDR3 is TGTGCCAGCAGCTTAGCCCCGACAGGGGGTACTGAAGCTTTCTTT.

The CDR3 here is CASSAGRASNNEQFF. CDR3 nucleotides: TGTGCCAGCAGTGCGGGAAGGGCTTCCAACAATGAGCAGTTCTTC. The genes are TRBV6-4 and TRBJ2-1, with D tentatively TRBD2 (5 bases). Trimming cost V 4 bases and J 5 bases, with 15 bases left between them. Germline V CDR1 and CDR2: MRHNA, SNTAGT. This CDR3 is built from 15 residues.

This chain links TRBV13 with TRBJ2-7; 7 bases map to TRBD1. CDR3 length: 13 amino acids. The J segment lost 4 bases and the V segment lost 4 bases, leaving 4 bases of the junction unmatched. CDR1 PRHDT and CDR2 FYEKMQ come from the germline V gene (reference sequence). The CDR3 DNA reads TGTGCCAGCAGCTCGACAGGGATTTACGAGCAGTACTTC. Encoded protein: CASSSTGIYEQYF.

The sample holds one count of this clone. The chain recombines TRBV7-2 with TRBJ2-5; 13 bases match TRBD2. Trimming cost V 2 bases and J 4 bases; bases outside gene matches: 4. The CDR3 is 16 amino acids. Germline V gene lookup returns CDR1 SGHTA and CDR2 FQGNSA. The CDR3: CASSLRRLAGGETQYF. The CDR3 DNA sequence: TGTGCCAGCAGCTTACGAAGACTAGCGGGAGGAGAGACCCAGTACTTC.

The CDR3 DNA sequence: TGTGCCAGCAGCCAAGAAATTGGGGCTCGGGAGCAGTACTTC. It codes for CASSQEIGAREQYF. The chain joins TRBV14 to TRBJ2-7, with D maybe TRBD1 (5 bases). CDR1 is SGHDN, CDR2 FVKESK, per germline. Deletions cut 0 bases from V and 7 bases from J, with 13 bases between. The CDR3 extends over 14 amino acids.

The gene calls are TRBV4-1 and TRBJ2-7, with D tentatively TRBD1 (5 bases). The CDR3 is 16 amino acids. The germline CDR1 and CDR2 sequences are MGHRA and YSYEKL. The V gene lost 0 bases and the J gene lost 2 bases, with 14 bases spanning the gap. CDR3 coding DNA: TGCGCCAGCAGCCAAGAAGTTGGGGCCAGTACCTACGAGCAGTACTTC. The encoded protein is CASSQEVGASTYEQYF.

The chain employs TRBV7-8 and TRBJ1-6; the D gene is possibly TRBD1 (6 bases). The length of the CDR3 is 15 residues. The V gene lost 4 bases and the J gene lost 5 bases, with 12 bases spanning the gap. Germline V lookup: CDR1 SGHVS, CDR2 FQNEAQ. CDR3: CASSYAGGDNSPLHF. The DNA of the CDR3 is TGTGCCAGCAGCTACGCGGGGGGCGATAATTCACCCCTCCACTTT.

The gene calls are TRBV18 and TRBJ2-2; a weak D match, TRBD2 (6 bases). The germline CDR1 and CDR2 sequences are KGHSH and LQKENI. This CDR3 has 15 residues. Trimming left V 5 bases short and J 2 bases short, with 12 bases between. The CDR3 here is CASSFGTVNTGELFF. DNA for the CDR3: TGTGCCAGCTCATTCGGGACTGTTAACACCGGGGAGCTGTTTTTT.